This is a list of T cell receptor beta chains from one sample in a study of shared clonotypes between healthy human individuals. Assay: immunoSEQ multiplex PCR; the TCRdb copy retains only in-frame clones and omits some. The sample shows roughly 2,300,000 clones, around 90% of them seen only once. The sequencing sample was made of naive CD4+ T cells from PBMCs. These receptors all come from a man younger than 35 in good health. Some clones in this sample may be carry-over from other donors' samples. The CDR3 runs from the conserved cysteine through the conserved F or W. The D gene is left open where the match is weak. Clone size is stated in some rows and not others, as once, few, many or a class when expanded.

clone size: -; D gene: -; V gene: TRBV5-1; J gene: TRBJ1-1; CDR3 DNA: TGCGCCAGCAGCTTGGGGACGTACACTGAAGCTTTCTTT; CDR3 protein: CASSLGTYTEAFF
clone size: -; D gene: TRBD2; V gene: TRBV7-3; J gene: TRBJ2-5; CDR3 DNA: TGTGCCAGCAGCCCCGGGACTAGCGGGGTCCAAGAGACCCAGTACTTC; CDR3 protein: CASSPGTSGVQETQYF
clone size: -; D gene: -; V gene: TRBV19; J gene: TRBJ2-5; CDR3 DNA: TGTGCCAGTAGTTACACACGACAGGGAGGGACCCAGTACTTC; CDR3 protein: CASSYTRQGGTQYF
clone size: -; D gene: -; V gene: TRBV5-4; J gene: TRBJ1-1; CDR3 DNA: TGTGCCAGCAGCTTGGATGGAGGCAGGGGTGAAGCTTTCTTT; CDR3 protein: CASSLDGGRGEAFF
clone size: -; D gene: -; V gene: TRBV7-9; J gene: TRBJ1-2; CDR3 DNA: TGTGCCAGCAAAAAGCCGGGAGCTCCCTATGGCTACACCTTC; CDR3 protein: CASKKPGAPYGYTF
clone size: -; D gene: TRBD2; V gene: TRBV4-2; J gene: TRBJ2-3; CDR3 DNA: TGTGCCAGCAGCCAAGGACTAGCGGGGAACTGCACAGATACGCAGTATTTT; CDR3 protein: CASSQGLAGNCTDTQYF
clone size: -; D gene: TRBD2; V gene: TRBV9; J gene: TRBJ2-1; CDR3 DNA: TGTGCCAGCAGCGTAGAGGTTAGCGGGAGAAAGCAGTTCTTC; CDR3 protein: CASSVEVSGRKQFF
clone size: -; D gene: -; V gene: TRBV7-2; J gene: TRBJ2-7; CDR3 DNA: TGTGCCAGCAGCTCCTACGGAACCGCTACCGAGCAGTACTTC; CDR3 protein: CASSSYGTATEQYF
clone size: -; D gene: -; V gene: TRBV27; J gene: TRBJ2-5; CDR3 DNA: TGTGCCAGCAGTTGGGACGGGGCGGTCGAGACCCAGTACTTC; CDR3 protein: CASSWDGAVETQYF
clone size: -; D gene: -; V gene: TRBV29-1; J gene: TRBJ2-7; CDR3 DNA: TGCAGCGTTGAAGAACAGATGACATACGAGCAGTACTTC; CDR3 protein: CSVEEQMTYEQYF
clone size: -; D gene: TRBD1; V gene: TRBV7-3; J gene: TRBJ1-2; CDR3 DNA: TGTGCCAGCAGCCCCGGACAGGCCTATGGCTACACCTTC; CDR3 protein: CASSPGQAYGYTF
clone size: -; D gene: -; V gene: TRBV6-1; J gene: TRBJ2-3; CDR3 DNA: TGTGCCAGCAGTGACGGGATCGGGGATACGCAGTATTTT; CDR3 protein: CASSDGIGDTQYF
clone size: -; D gene: -; V gene: TRBV18; J gene: TRBJ2-6; CDR3 DNA: TGTGCCAGCTCACCAGTGGAACAGGCTGGGGCCAACGTCCTGACTTTC; CDR3 protein: CASSPVEQAGANVLTF
clone size: -; D gene: TRBD2; V gene: TRBV7-9; J gene: TRBJ2-3; CDR3 DNA: TGTGCCAGCAGCTTCCATAGCGGGGTGACCGGAGATACGCAGTATTTT; CDR3 protein: CASSFHSGVTGDTQYF
clone size: -; D gene: -; V gene: TRBV6-1; J gene: TRBJ1-1; CDR3 DNA: TGTGCCAGCAGTGTTTTCCAGGGTCAGGGAGGAGCTTTCTTT; CDR3 protein: CASSVFQGQGGAFF
clone size: -; D gene: -; V gene: TRBV27; J gene: TRBJ1-2; CDR3 DNA: TGTGCCAGCGCCGACTACACCTTC; CDR3 protein: CASADYTF
clone size: -; D gene: TRBD1; V gene: TRBV27; J gene: TRBJ1-5; CDR3 DNA: TGTGCCAGCAGTCCACTCGGGACAGGGGGCCGCAATCAGCCCCAGCATTTT; CDR3 protein: CASSPLGTGGRNQPQHF
clone size: -; D gene: TRBD1; V gene: TRBV27; J gene: TRBJ1-5; CDR3 DNA: TGTGCCAGCAGTTTGGATACTCCGTCGGTCTATTCCGGGACAGATAATAATCAGCCCCAGCATTTT; CDR3 protein: CASSLDTPSVYSGTDNNQPQHF
clone size: -; D gene: TRBD1; V gene: TRBV11-2; J gene: TRBJ2-7; CDR3 DNA: TGTGCCAGCAGCGCCCCGGACAGGGTCTACGAGCAGTACTTC; CDR3 protein: CASSAPDRVYEQYF
clone size: once; D gene: -; V gene: TRBV11-3; J gene: TRBJ1-2; CDR3 DNA: TGTGCCAGCATTAGGGGGAGTAAGGCAAAGAGGAACTATGGCTACACCTTC; CDR3 protein: CASIRGSKAKRNYGYTF
clone size: -; D gene: -; V gene: TRBV14; J gene: TRBJ2-7; CDR3 DNA: TGTGCCAGCAGCCGAAGCACAGGGAATTCGTACGAGCAGTACTTC; CDR3 protein: CASSRSTGNSYEQYF
clone size: -; D gene: -; V gene: TRBV7-8; J gene: TRBJ1-3; CDR3 DNA: TGTGCCAGCAGCACCCACGTAGACTCTGGAAACACCATATATTTT; CDR3 protein: CASSTHVDSGNTIYF
clone size: -; D gene: TRBD2; V gene: TRBV28; J gene: TRBJ2-1; CDR3 DNA: TGTGCCAGCAGTTCCAGGACTAGCGGGATAGACAATGAGCAGTTCTTC; CDR3 protein: CASSSRTSGIDNEQFF
clone size: -; D gene: -; V gene: TRBV13; J gene: TRBJ1-5; CDR3 DNA: TGTGCCAGCAGCTTATGGAAGAGTCAGCCCCAGCATTTT; CDR3 protein: CASSLWKSQPQHF
clone size: once; D gene: TRBD2; V gene: TRBV2; J gene: TRBJ2-1; CDR3 DNA: TGTGCCAGTCGGGGGGGCAATGAGCAGTTCTTC; CDR3 protein: CASRGGNEQFF
clone size: -; D gene: -; V gene: TRBV30; J gene: TRBJ1-4; CDR3 DNA: TGTGCCTGGAGCCCCGGGGTATTACGTGAAAAACTGTTTTTT; CDR3 protein: CAWSPGVLREKLFF
clone size: -; D gene: -; V gene: TRBV4-3; J gene: TRBJ1-5; CDR3 DNA: TGCGCCAGCAGCCAAGATAACAGTGGCAATCAGCCCCAGCATTTT; CDR3 protein: CASSQDNSGNQPQHF
clone size: once; D gene: -; V gene: TRBV5-4; J gene: TRBJ2-7; CDR3 DNA: TGTGCCAGCAGCTTGGTTCGGGGGAGTTACGAGCAGTACTTC; CDR3 protein: CASSLVRGSYEQYF
clone size: -; D gene: -; V gene: TRBV12-5; J gene: TRBJ2-5; CDR3 DNA: TGTGCTAGTGGTTTGGTAGGGCGGGAGACCCAGTACTTC; CDR3 protein: CASGLVGRETQYF
clone size: -; D gene: -; V gene: TRBV5-8; J gene: TRBJ2-6; CDR3 DNA: TGTGCCAGCAGTCCTCCAGTGGGTGGGGCCAACGTCCTGACTTTC; CDR3 protein: CASSPPVGGANVLTF
clone size: -; D gene: -; V gene: TRBV9; J gene: TRBJ1-1; CDR3 DNA: TGTGCCAGCAGCGTAGTGGACAGCTCGAACACTGAAGCTTTCTTT; CDR3 protein: CASSVVDSSNTEAFF
clone size: -; D gene: -; V gene: TRBV6-5; J gene: TRBJ1-4; CDR3 DNA: TGTGCCAGCAGTTACTCGTGGGCTAATGAAAAACTGTTTTTT; CDR3 protein: CASSYSWANEKLFF
clone size: -; D gene: -; V gene: TRBV2; J gene: TRBJ1-5; CDR3 DNA: TGTGCCAGCAGTAATACCGGGGACGGCAATCAGCCCCAGCATTTT; CDR3 protein: CASSNTGDGNQPQHF
clone size: -; D gene: TRBD1; V gene: TRBV5-1; J gene: TRBJ2-3; CDR3 DNA: TGCGCCAGCAGCCCCGGACAGGGGTGGACAGATACGCAGTATTTT; CDR3 protein: CASSPGQGWTDTQYF
clone size: -; D gene: TRBD1; V gene: TRBV11-1; J gene: TRBJ2-4; CDR3 DNA: TGTGCCAGCAGCCCAGGGACAGGGGGTATAGATATTCAGTACTTC; CDR3 protein: CASSPGTGGIDIQYF
clone size: -; D gene: -; V gene: TRBV5-1; J gene: TRBJ1-1; CDR3 DNA: TGCGCCAGCAGCTCCCCGGGGGTTGCCACTGAAGCTTTCTTT; CDR3 protein: CASSSPGVATEAFF
clone size: -; D gene: TRBD1; V gene: TRBV6-5; J gene: TRBJ1-6; CDR3 DNA: TGTGCCAGCAGTTACTCGGACAGGCGGTATTCACCCCTCCACTTT; CDR3 protein: CASSYSDRRYSPLHF
clone size: once; D gene: TRBD1; V gene: TRBV18; J gene: TRBJ2-7; CDR3 DNA: TGTGCCAGCTCACCGGGACAGGGTGTATACGAGCAGTACTTC; CDR3 protein: CASSPGQGVYEQYF
clone size: -; D gene: -; V gene: TRBV7-6; J gene: TRBJ2-7; CDR3 DNA: TGTGCCAGCAGCCACCGCCACAGCGACGAGCAGTACTTC; CDR3 protein: CASSHRHSDEQYF
clone size: -; D gene: -; V gene: TRBV28; J gene: TRBJ1-4; CDR3 DNA: TGTGCCAGCAGACAGGGTGGGGTCACTAATGAAAAACTGTTTTTT; CDR3 protein: CASRQGGVTNEKLFF
clone size: -; D gene: TRBD1; V gene: TRBV28; J gene: TRBJ1-3; CDR3 DNA: TGTGCCAGCAGTAGAGGGGGCGTGCGTGGAAACACCATATATTTT; CDR3 protein: CASSRGGVRGNTIYF
clone size: -; D gene: -; V gene: TRBV7-9; J gene: TRBJ2-7; CDR3 DNA: TGTGCCAGCAGCTTAGGGACACCCTCGGGGGAGCAGTACTTC; CDR3 protein: CASSLGTPSGEQYF
clone size: -; D gene: TRBD2; V gene: TRBV19; J gene: TRBJ2-2; CDR3 DNA: TGTGCCAGTAAAATAGAAGCTGGGAGGGCCGGGGAGCTGTTTTTT; CDR3 protein: CASKIEAGRAGELFF
clone size: -; D gene: -; V gene: TRBV6-5; J gene: TRBJ2-5; CDR3 DNA: TGTGCCAGCAGCCCCCGGAGGCAAGAGACCCAGTACTTC; CDR3 protein: CASSPRRQETQYF
clone size: -; D gene: -; V gene: TRBV9; J gene: TRBJ2-7; CDR3 DNA: TGTGCCAGCAGCCTCCGCGGACAGCTCCTTGGGGAGCAGTACTTC; CDR3 protein: CASSLRGQLLGEQYF
clone size: -; D gene: TRBD1; V gene: TRBV5-1; J gene: TRBJ1-4; CDR3 DNA: TGCGCCAGCAGCAACGGACAGGGGACGACTAATGAAAAACTGTTTTTT; CDR3 protein: CASSNGQGTTNEKLFF
clone size: -; D gene: -; V gene: TRBV19; J gene: TRBJ1-2; CDR3 DNA: TGTGCCAGTAGTTTCGGATCCCTCGGTAGCTATGGCTACACCTTC; CDR3 protein: CASSFGSLGSYGYTF
clone size: once; D gene: -; V gene: TRBV18; J gene: TRBJ2-1; CDR3 DNA: TGTGCCAGCTCACCTTATAGCGGAGGGAACAATGAGCAGTTCTTC; CDR3 protein: CASSPYSGGNNEQFF
clone size: few; D gene: -; V gene: TRBV4-3; J gene: TRBJ1-5; CDR3 DNA: TGCGCCAGCAGCCAAGGAAGGGATCAGCCCCAGCATTTT; CDR3 protein: CASSQGRDQPQHF
clone size: -; D gene: -; V gene: TRBV29-1; J gene: TRBJ2-3; CDR3 DNA: TGCAGCTATGGGAGCGATACGCAGTATTTT; CDR3 protein: CSYGSDTQYF
clone size: -; D gene: -; V gene: TRBV27; J gene: TRBJ2-1; CDR3 DNA: TGTGCCAGCAGTCCCCCCGGGATTAGTGAGCAGTTCTTC; CDR3 protein: CASSPPGISEQFF
clone size: once; D gene: TRBD1; V gene: TRBV27; J gene: TRBJ2-2; CDR3 DNA: TGTGCCAGCAGTCCGCGACAGGGCAATCCCGGGGAGCTGTTTTTT; CDR3 protein: CASSPRQGNPGELFF
clone size: once; D gene: -; V gene: TRBV6-1; J gene: TRBJ2-7; CDR3 DNA: TGTGCCAGCCTTGGAAACCCCGGCGAGCAGTACTTC; CDR3 protein: CASLGNPGEQYF
clone size: -; D gene: -; V gene: TRBV19; J gene: TRBJ2-3; CDR3 DNA: TGTGCCAGTAGTATAGATCCAGGGAGGGATACGCAGTATTTT; CDR3 protein: CASSIDPGRDTQYF